Listed here are 16 T cell receptor beta chains from one sample, sequenced in a study of OX40 agonist ivuxolimab in advanced cancers. Profiled with immunoSEQ multiplex PCR; TCRdb holds only in-frame clones, not every one. The data contain 70,000 or so clones, more than 85% of them seen just once; the ten biggest clones take up under 10%. Material: CD4+ or CD8+ T cells sorted from blood, obtained in a trial of the OX40 agonist ivuxolimab. The receptors were sampled from an adult with an advanced solid tumor such as melanoma, head and neck, liver or kidney cancer.

The chain joins TRBV6-1 to TRBJ2-1; D may be TRBD2 (5 bases). Germline CDR1 is MNHNS and CDR2 is SASEGT. The CDR3 contains 16 residues. The V gene lost 1 base and the J gene lost 2 bases, with 12 bases spanning the gap. In DNA form, the CDR3 reads TGTGCCAGCAGTGAAGTGGCTAGCTCGACCTACAATGAGCAGTTCTTC. Protein product: CASSEVASSTYNEQFF.

This clone was recorded only once. The CDR3, as DNA: TGTGCCAGCAGTGAAGGGGGCGTGGAGACCCAGTACTTC. Translation gives CASSEGGVETQYF. The chain is built from TRBV6-1 and TRBJ2-5; the D gene is possibly TRBD1 (5 bases). Trimming removed 1 base at V and 5 bases at J, with 8 bases between. The CDR3 runs to 13 residues. From germline, CDR1 is MNHNS and CDR2 SASEGT.

The gene calls are TRBV9 and TRBJ2-7; D is perhaps TRBD2 (6 bases). The CDR3 loop spans 15 amino acids. Trimming stripped 2 bases from V and 2 bases from J, with 14 bases between. Germline loops: CDR1 SGDLS, CDR2 YYNGEE. CDR3 DNA: TGTGCCAGCAGCGTCGACGGGGGTGCTACCTACGAGCAGTACTTC. This translates into CASSVDGGATYEQYF. The variable domain in full, completed from reference TRBV9 and TRBJ2-7, reads DSGVTQTPKHLITATGQRVTLRCSPRSGDLSVYWYQQSLDQGLQFLIQYYNGEERAKGNILERFSAQQFPDLHSELNLSSLELGDSALYFCASSVDGGATYEQYFGPGTRLTVT.

This chain links TRBV25-1 with TRBJ2-3, with D perhaps given as TRBD1 or TRBD2 (5 bases each). Germline CDR1 MGHDK, CDR2 SYGVNS. The CDR3 is 15 amino acids. V lost 0 bases and J lost 10, with 17 bases in between. CDR3 sequence reads: CASSEYPLRDDAQYF. The CDR3 region has the DNA TGTGCCAGCAGTGAATATCCCCTCCGGGACGACGCGCAGTATTTT. The whole variable domain, filled in from reference TRBV25-1 and TRBJ2-3, reads EADIYQTPRYLVIGTGKKITLECSQTMGHDKMYWYQQDPGMELHLIHYSYGVNSTEKGDLSSESTVSRIRTEHFPLTLESARPSHTSQYLCASSEYPLRDDAQYFGPGTRLTVL.

The J gene is TRBJ2-7, the V gene TRBV6-5; D unclear. Trimming removed 2 bases from V and 3 bases from J, with 8 bases in between. This CDR3 is 13 amino acids long. The germline gives CDR1 MNHEY, CDR2 SVGAGI. CDR3 loop: CASSYAALYEQYF. DNA for the CDR3: TGTGCCAGCAGTTACGCGGCCCTCTACGAGCAGTACTTC.

The genes are TRBV4-3 and TRBJ1-6; 9 bases align to TRBD1. There are 15 residues in the CDR3. Trimming at V came to 4 bases and at J to 5 bases, leaving 3 bases not matched to a gene. CDR1 is LGHNA and CDR2 is YSLEER in the germline V gene. CDR3 nucleotide sequence: TGCGCCAGCAGCCCGGGACAGGGAGATAATTCACCCCTCCACTTT. As protein: CASSPGQGDNSPLHF.

This chain uses TRBV10-2 with TRBJ2-3; D might be TRBD2 (5 bases). Trimming left V 6 bases short and J 6 bases short, with 10 bases between. This CDR3 region has 12 residues. Germline lookup yields CDR1 WSHSY and CDR2 SAAADI. The CDR3 sequence is CASSLGLDTQYF. The CDR3 DNA reads as TGCGCCAGCAGCCTCGGACTCGATACGCAGTATTTT.

J is TRBJ2-1 and V is TRBV16; TRBD1 matches 8 bases. The CDR3 length is 13 residues. Germline V gene data show CDR1 as KGHSY and CDR2 as FQNENV. Trimming took 4 bases from V and 5 from J; bases not matched to a gene: 1. CDR3 nucleotide sequence: TGTGCCAGCAGCCGGGGACAGGACAATGAGCAGTTCTTC. Protein sequence: CASSRGQDNEQFF.

The V call is TRBV5-1, the J call TRBJ2-6; 12 bases are shared with TRBD1. This CDR3 is 16 amino acids long. V gave up 3 bases and J gave up 4 bases; unmatched junction bases: 2. Germline V gene data show CDR1 as SGHRS and CDR2 as YFSETQ. Here the CDR3 DNA reads TGCGCCAGCAGCTCGGGACAGGGGGCCGGGGCCAACGTCCTGACTTTC. Translated, it gives CASSSGQGAGANVLTF.

This sequence joins TRBV11-2 and TRBJ1-2; weak D call: TRBD1 (6 bases). The germline CDR1 and CDR2 sequences are SGHAT and FQNNGV. The ends were cut back, 1 base at V and 13 bases at J, with 16 bases in the middle. This CDR3 region has 13 residues. CDR3 sequence: CASSLVRGPEITF. The CDR3 DNA reads TGTGCCAGCAGCTTAGTTCGGGGGCCAGAGATCACCTTC.

V is TRBV9 and J is TRBJ2-7; D may be TRBD1 (6 bases). This CDR3 comprises 14 residues. Trimming stripped 3 bases from V and 0 bases from J, with 10 bases between. The germline gives CDR1 SGDLS, CDR2 YYNGEE. CDR3: CASSERDTSYEQYF. The CDR3 bases are TGTGCCAGCAGCGAACGGGACACCTCCTACGAGCAGTACTTC.

The chain employs TRBV10-3 and TRBJ1-5; a possible D gene is TRBD1 (6 bases). CDR1 and CDR2 from the germline V gene are ENHRY and SYGVKD. Trimming removed 7 bases at V and 3 bases at J, with 16 bases between. CDR3 size: 15 residues. CDR3: CAIKDGQGPNQPQHF. The CDR3 DNA is TGTGCCATCAAGGATGGGCAGGGGCCCAATCAGCCCCAGCATTTT.

A note on this clone: This could be a read error, since a much larger clone is one nucleotide away. The chain carries TRBV6-4 and TRBJ2-6; no reliable D call. V was cut by 4 bases and J by 0 bases, with 4 bases left in between. Germline CDR1 reads MRHNA; CDR2 reads SNTAGT. CDR3 length equals 14 residues. The CDR3, as DNA: TGTGCCAGCAGTGCCAACTCTGGGGCCAACGTCCTGACTTTC. It codes for CASSANSGANVLTF.

This sequence joins TRBV29-1 and TRBJ2-7, with TRBD1 identical over 8 bases. Per germline, CDR1 SQVTM and CDR2 ANQGSEA. The CDR3 runs to 14 residues. The V gene end was trimmed by 3 bases and the J gene end by 3 bases; junction bases not matched to a gene: 7. The CDR3 bases are TGCAGCGTTGATAAGGGACAGGCTAACTACGAGCAGTACTTC. Amino acid sequence: CSVDKGQANYEQYF.

This chain joins TRBV13 and TRBJ2-1; 13 bases align to TRBD2. Germline V gives CDR1 PRHDT, CDR2 FYEKMQ (reference sequence). Trimming took 3 bases from V and 8 from J; bases not matched to a gene: 7. The CDR3 is made up of 16 amino acids. In DNA, the CDR3 is TGTGCCAGCAGCTTGGCCGGGACTAGCGGGGTGGATGAGCAGTTCTTC. Protein: CASSLAGTSGVDEQFF.

V is TRBV5-1 and J is TRBJ2-5; D unclear. The CDR3 totals 14 residues. Germline V gene sequence: CDR1 SGHRS, CDR2 YFSETQ. Deletions cut 4 bases from V and 2 bases from J, with 12 bases between. As DNA, the CDR3 is TGCGCCAGCAGCCTACCGGAGACTCAAGAGACCCAGTACTTC. This translates into CASSLPETQETQYF. The variable domain in full, completed from reference TRBV5-1 and TRBJ2-5, reads KAGVTQTPRYLIKTRGQQVTLSCSPISGHRSVSWYQQTPGQGLQFLFEYFSETQRNKGNFPGRFSGRQFSNSRSEMNVSTLELGDSALYLCASSLPETQETQYFGPGTRLLVL.